This T cell receptor beta chain was recovered during a study of post-analysis software for immune sequencing data. The study, taken as a whole, reports: TRBV5-6, TRBV5-1 and TRBV20-1 were among roughly five TRBV segments more frequent in patients than controls. Compared against controls, patients with multiple sclerosis displayed significantly lower normalized Chao1 diversity.

A remark on this clonotype: Its target is not known.

TCR beta cDNA libraries included unique molecular identifiers. TCRdb reanalysed the PCR reads using MiXCR and keeps one entry per CDR3 protein. The data show around 160,000 distinct CDR3 sequences, with under 40% seen just once and over 25% held by the top ten. The V gene's germline CDR1 is MNHEY and CDR2 SVGAGI. This CDR3 spans 14 amino acids. Losses at the gene ends were 5 bases for V and 7 bases for J; bases not matched to a gene: 7. The TCR originated in a girl aged 10-17 years with multiple sclerosis. The V and J genes are TRBV6-5 and TRBJ1-4, with 7 bases aligning to TRBD1. The sequencing here drew on blood, taken after autologous hematopoietic stem cell transplantation. CDR3 nucleotides: TGTGCCAGCAGTGACCCCGGGACAGCTGAAAAACTGTTTTTT. Translation: CASSDPGTAEKLFF.